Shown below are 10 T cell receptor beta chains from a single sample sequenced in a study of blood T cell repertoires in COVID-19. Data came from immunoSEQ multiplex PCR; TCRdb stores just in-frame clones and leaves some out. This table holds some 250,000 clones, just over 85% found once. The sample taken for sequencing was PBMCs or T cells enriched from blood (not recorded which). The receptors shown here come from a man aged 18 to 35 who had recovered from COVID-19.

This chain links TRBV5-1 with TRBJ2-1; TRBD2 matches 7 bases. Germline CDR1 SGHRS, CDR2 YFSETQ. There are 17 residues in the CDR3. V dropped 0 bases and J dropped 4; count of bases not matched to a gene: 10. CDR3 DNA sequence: TGCGCCAGCAGCTTGGAAGTGGGCCTAGCGGAATACAATGAGCAGTTCTTC. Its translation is CASSLEVGLAEYNEQFF.

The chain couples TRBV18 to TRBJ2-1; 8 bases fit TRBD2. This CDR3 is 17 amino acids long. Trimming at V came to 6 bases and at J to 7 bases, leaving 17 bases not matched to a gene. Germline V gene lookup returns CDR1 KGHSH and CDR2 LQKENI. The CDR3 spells CASSRTSHAGLGNEQFF. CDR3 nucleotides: TGTGCCAGCTCCCGGACTAGCCACGCGGGCTTGGGAAATGAGCAGTTCTTC.

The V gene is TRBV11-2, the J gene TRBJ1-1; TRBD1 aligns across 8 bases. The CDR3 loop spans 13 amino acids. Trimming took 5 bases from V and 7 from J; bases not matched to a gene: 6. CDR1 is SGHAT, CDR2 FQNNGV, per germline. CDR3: CASSLTGGFEAFF. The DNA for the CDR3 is TGTGCCAGCAGCCTTACAGGGGGGTTTGAAGCTTTCTTT.

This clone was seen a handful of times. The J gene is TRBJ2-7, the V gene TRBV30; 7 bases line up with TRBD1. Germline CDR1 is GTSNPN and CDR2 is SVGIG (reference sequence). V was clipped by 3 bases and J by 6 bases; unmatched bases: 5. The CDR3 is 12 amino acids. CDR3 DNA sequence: TGTGCCTGGAGAGGGGACAGTGGCGAGCAGTACTTC. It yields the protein CAWRGDSGEQYF.

CDR3 sequence (DNA): TGTGCCACCAGCAGCGACAGGGTTTCTCAGCCCCAGCATTTT. Protein sequence: CATSSDRVSQPQHF. The chain couples TRBV15 to TRBJ1-5; 7 positions agree with TRBD1. V lost 3 bases to trimming and J lost 6 bases; unmatched junction nucleotides: 5. The CDR3 runs to 14 residues. CDR1 and CDR2 from the germline V gene are LNHNV and YYDKDF (reference sequence).

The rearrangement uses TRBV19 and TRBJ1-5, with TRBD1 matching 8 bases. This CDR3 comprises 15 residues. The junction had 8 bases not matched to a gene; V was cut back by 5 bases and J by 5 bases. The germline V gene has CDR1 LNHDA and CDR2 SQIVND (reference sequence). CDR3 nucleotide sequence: TGTGCCAGTAGTGGGGGACAGGTTCTTTATCAGCCCCAGCATTTT. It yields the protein CASSGGQVLYQPQHF.

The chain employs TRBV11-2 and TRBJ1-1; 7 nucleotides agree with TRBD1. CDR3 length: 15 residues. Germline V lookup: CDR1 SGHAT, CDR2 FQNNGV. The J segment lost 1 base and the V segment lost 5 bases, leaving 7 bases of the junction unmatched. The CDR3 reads CASSENEGANTEAFF. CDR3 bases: TGTGCCAGCAGCGAAAATGAGGGGGCGAACACTGAAGCTTTCTTT.

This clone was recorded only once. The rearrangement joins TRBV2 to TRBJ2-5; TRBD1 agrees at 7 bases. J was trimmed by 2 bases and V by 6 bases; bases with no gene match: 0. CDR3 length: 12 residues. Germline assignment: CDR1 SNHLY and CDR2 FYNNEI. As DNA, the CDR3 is TGTGCCAGCAGGGGACAGCAAGAGACCCAGTACTTC. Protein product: CASRGQQETQYF.

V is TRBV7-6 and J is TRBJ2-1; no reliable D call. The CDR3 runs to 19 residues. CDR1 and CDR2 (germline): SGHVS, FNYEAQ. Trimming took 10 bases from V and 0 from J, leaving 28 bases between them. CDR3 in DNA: TGTGCCACCCAGCATTCCCCCGCCGAGGTCACCAGCTCCTACAATGAGCAGTTCTTC. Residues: CATQHSPAEVTSSYNEQFF.

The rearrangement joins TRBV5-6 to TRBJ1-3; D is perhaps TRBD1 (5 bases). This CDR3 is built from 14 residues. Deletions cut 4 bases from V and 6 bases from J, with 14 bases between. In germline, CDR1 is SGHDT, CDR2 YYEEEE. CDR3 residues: CASSPSGVANTIYF. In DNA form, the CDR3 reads TGTGCCAGCAGCCCGTCGGGGGTTGCAAACACCATATATTTT.